The entry below gives a single T cell receptor beta chain sequence along with its context. Antigen unknown. CDR1 is LNHDA and CDR2 is SQIVND in the germline V gene (reference sequence). Trimming cost V 3 bases and J 4 bases, with 10 bases left between them. The CDR3 covers 13 residues. Measured with immunoSEQ multiplex PCR; TCRdb has only the in-frame clones, and not every one. The sample has fewer than 70,000 clones, approximately 91% seen once; the top ten hold roughly 4%. This sample is drawn from a study of OX40 agonist ivuxolimab in advanced cancers. As for the study in general: Patients in the trial were receiving intravenous ivuxolimab every 2 weeks, at doses of 0.01 to 10 mg/kg. The diagnoses of dose-escalation patients were hepatocellular carcinoma, melanoma, renal cell or head and neck cancer.

Points from the study as a whole: The expanded peripheral T cells' antigen specificity was not determined.

V gene TRBV19 combines with J gene TRBJ2-7; possible D gene TRBD2, 6 bases. The sequencing used CD4+ or CD8+ T cells sorted from blood, collected in a trial of the OX40 agonist ivuxolimab. The TCR originated in an adult with an advanced solid tumor such as melanoma, head and neck, liver or kidney cancer. CDR3 in amino acids: CASSIGGSYEQYF. The CDR3 nucleotides read TGTGCCAGTAGTATTGGAGGGAGTTACGAGCAGTACTTC. The whole variable domain, filled in from reference TRBV19 and TRBJ2-7, reads DGGITQSPKYLFRKEGQNVTLSCEQNLNHDAMYWYRQDPGQGLRLIYYSQIVNDFQKGDIAEGYSVSREKKESFPLTVTSAQKNPTAFYLCASSIGGSYEQYFGPGTRLTVT.